This entry describes one T cell receptor (beta chain). Its cognate antigen is unknown. The CDR3 spans 13 residues. CDR1 LGHDT and CDR2 YNNKEL come from the germline V gene (reference sequence). Combining a sample-barcoded 5' primer with a J-beta primer mix, a second PCR ran for roughly 7 to 12 cycles. The authors tagged each cDNA molecule using a template-switch adaptor with 12 random nucleotides. Each CDR3 protein is one row after TCRdb ran MiXCR on the 5' RACE reads. This repertoire shows roughly 1.5 million distinct CDR3 sequences, less than 45% found once; its top ten account for more than 4%. These data come from a study of blood T cells in healthy people across ages. Whole-study findings and limits: Significant beta diversity loss was already apparent by age 40, declining roughly linearly.

Material for sequencing was blood. The J gene is TRBJ2-5, the V gene TRBV3-1; D not resolved. Judging by the DNA end, TRBJ2-7 fits better; the J call may be wrong. This TCR was recovered from a woman aged 18-29 years in good health. CDR3 nucleotides: TGTGCCAGCAGCCAAGATACGGTTGACGAGCAGTACTTC. This codes for CASSQDTVDEQYF.